Below, one T cell receptor beta chain is given with its context. This clonotype came up many times. What this receptor recognizes is not known. The sample holds no much larger clone one base away, and base qualities are not on file. The sample's treatment or condition label is to be understood as: allogeneic hematopoietic cell transplantation with graft depleted of TCRalphabeta T cells and CD19 B cells. Transplant recipients were children who received TCRalphabeta/CD19-depleted allogeneic hematopoietic cell grafts. From the germline V gene, CDR1 is SGHAT and CDR2 is FQNNGV. The trim is 4 bases for V and 4 bases for J, with a gap of 11 bases between the germline ends. From cysteine to phenylalanine, the CDR3 is 13 amino acids long. The only DNA kept is the CDR3, 39 bases in frame from the first base. The data stem from a study of T-cell reconstitution after alpha-beta-depleted transplantation in children (dated by TCRdb to the mid-2010s). At the level of the whole study: Using TCR repertoire profiling, the study followed T-cell immune reconstitution in a quantitative way in children after TCRalphabeta/CD19-depleted allogeneic hematopoietic cell transplantation.

Library preparation was by PCR. Sequencing took place on an Illumina HiSeq 2500. Molecular barcoding was employed in the preparation of TCR libraries, with unique molecular identifiers being used to normalize TCRbeta repertoire quantification. Through fastp at Q25 and MiXCR, TCRdb rebuilt clones from the public reads, retaining in-frame beta chains. Each CDR3 protein appears once, grouped with its most common genes and DNA. Here the sample has hundreds of thousands of distinct CDR3 sequences; around 13% occur a single time. The top ten clones comprise roughly 0.77% of the sample. The paper's findings and limits, for the study overall: Over the following months the frequencies of hyperexpanded clones went down, and after one year T-cell counts and TCRbeta diversity were mostly credited to newly produced T cells. In some patients, high TCRbeta diversity at day 60 was attributed to recipient T cells and intrathymic progenitors that had survived conditioning. Apparently early alphabetaT-cell count recovery about two months after transplant reportedly relied on only several hundred rapidly expanded clones derived from non-depleted graft cells.

Material: PBMCs, obtained before TCRalphabeta/CD19-depleted stem cell transplant. The sequence joins TRBV11-2 to TRBJ2-7, with the D segment identity uncertain. The sequence was obtained from a girl aged 2-15 years with congenital amegakaryocytic thrombocytopenia, due to receive a stem cell transplant. The nucleotide sequence reads as follows: TGTGCCAGCAGCTCGGTGGTGGGGTACGAGCAGTACTTC. It specifies CASSSVVGYEQYF.